This T cell receptor (beta chain) was identified in a study of T cells after yellow fever vaccination. A process of 5'RACE template switching, which added a universal primer site and UMIs, was used to make TCR cDNA. MiXCR, applied by TCRdb to the 5' RACE reads, yields one record per CDR3 protein. This table holds 120,000 or so distinct CDR3 sequences, about 16% found once. Study-wide results and caveats: It was the secondary response that reached its peak faster, day 5 versus 15, but it was weaker. Among all clonotypes, a small share was observed in both CD4 and CD8 compartments. Sorted repertoires could include abundant contaminating clonotypes from bulk cells.

The CDR3 spans 16 residues. Trimming took off 7 bases at V and 0 bases at J, with 16 bases between the two ends. The germline V gene encodes CDR1 LNHDA and CDR2 SQIVND (reference sequence). This clonotype appeared many times. Antigen specificity is unknown. The chain uses TRBV19 and TRBJ1-3; tentative D call: TRBD1 (5 bases). Specimen: CD8+ T cells sorted from PBMCs, collected 5 days after the yellow fever booster vaccination. The origin of this receptor is a man between 18 and 35 years old who received the YFV17D yellow fever vaccine. CDR3 residues: CASTTFNRNSGNTIYF. CDR3 DNA sequence: TGTGCCAGTACTACCTTCAACAGGAACTCTGGAAACACCATATATTTT.